The clone carrying this TCR beta chain showed up many times. The data were obtained in a study of CD8 T cells in ankylosing spondylitis. TCRdb re-derived calls from the 5' RACE reads in MiXCR, one entry per CDR3 protein. The sample includes 150,000 or so distinct CDR3 sequences, around a tenth of them seen just once. This sequence originates from a male donor with ankylosing spondylitis or in good health (not recorded which). Material: blood, either unsorted or a sorted T cell fraction (not recorded which).

The CDR3: CSAAKIAGGQKNEQFF. The CDR3 DNA follows: TGCAGTGCTGCGAAAATAGCGGGGGGGCAGAAAAATGAGCAGTTCTTC. This chain uses TRBV20-1 with TRBJ2-1, with 11 bases matching TRBD2. V dropped 5 bases and J dropped 7; count of bases not matched to a gene: 13. The CDR3 loop spans 16 amino acids. CDR1 DFQATT and CDR2 SNEGSKA come from the germline V gene (reference sequence).